These T cell receptor beta chains were read from a single sample in a study of blood T cell repertoires in COVID-19. The table came from immunoSEQ multiplex PCR; TCRdb's copy has only in-frame clones and leaves some out. The sample lists 67,000 or so clones, roughly four fifths occurring once. The sample taken for sequencing was peripheral blood. Receptors originate from a woman in her seventies with acute or convalescent COVID-19. CDR3s include the opening cysteine and the closing phenylalanine or tryptophan. Fields, in order: clone size, V gene, D gene, J gene, CDR3 DNA, CDR3 protein. The D gene is left open where the match is weak. Size is stated for part of the rows, as once, few or many counts, or as a class when the clone is expanded.

size: NA; V: TRBV12-2; D: NA; J: TRBJ2-3; DNA: TGTGCAAGTCGCTTAGAATTTAGGCTAGCGGGACCCCCTAGCACAGATACGCAGTATTTT; CDR3: CASRLEFRLAGPPSTDTQYF
size: NA; V: TRBV21-1; D: NA; J: TRBJ2-6; DNA: TGTGCCAGCAGCAGAGGGACAGGACCTGGGGCCAACGTCCTGACTTTC; CDR3: CASSRGTGPGANVLTF
size: NA; V: TRBV7-2; D: TRBD1; J: TRBJ2-2; DNA: TGTGCCAGCAGCTTAAGTCAGGGGGCGCAGACCGGGGAGCTGTTTTTT; CDR3: CASSLSQGAQTGELFF
size: NA; V: TRBV29-1; D: NA; J: TRBJ2-7; DNA: TGCAGCGTTGGACTTACTACGTTGGAGCAGTACTTC; CDR3: CSVGLTTLEQYF
size: NA; V: TRBV3-1/TRBV3-2; D: NA; J: TRBJ2-7; DNA: TGTGCCAGCAGCCCCTCTTTCTACGAGCAGTACTTC; CDR3: CASSPSFYEQYF
size: few; V: TRBV5-4; D: TRBD2; J: TRBJ2-1; DNA: TGTGCCAGCAGTGCTAGCGGGAGGCTCCCCAATGAGCAGTTCTTC; CDR3: CASSASGRLPNEQFF
size: NA; V: TRBV7-2; D: TRBD1; J: TRBJ2-5; DNA: TGTGCCAGCAGCGCCGACAGGGGTGTAGAGACCCAGTACTTC; CDR3: CASSADRGVETQYF
size: NA; V: TRBV2; D: NA; J: TRBJ2-3; DNA: TGTGCCAGCAGGGGCGACACAGATACGCAGTATTTT; CDR3: CASRGDTDTQYF
size: few; V: TRBV3-1/TRBV3-2; D: TRBD1; J: TRBJ2-1; DNA: TGTGCCAGCAGCCTTCGACAGGGCTACAATGAGCAGTTCTTC; CDR3: CASSLRQGYNEQFF
size: NA; V: TRBV7-6; D: NA; J: TRBJ1-5; DNA: TGTGCCAGCAGCTTAGGGGGCGCAAGCAATCAGCCCCAGCATTTT; CDR3: CASSLGGASNQPQHF
size: NA; V: TRBV19; D: TRBD2; J: TRBJ2-1; DNA: TGTGCCAGTAGTATGTCTAGCGGGAGTTCGAATGAGCAGTTCTTC; CDR3: CASSMSSGSSNEQFF
size: NA; V: TRBV27; D: NA; J: TRBJ2-5; DNA: TGTGCCAGCAGTTCCTCCTTGTACCAAGAGACCCAGTACTTC; CDR3: CASSSSLYQETQYF
size: NA; V: TRBV5-6; D: NA; J: TRBJ1-1; DNA: TGTGCCAGCAGCTTGCGGACAGACCCTTTACTGAAAGCTTTCTTT; CDR3: CASSLRTDPLLKAFF
size: NA; V: TRBV7-3; D: NA; J: TRBJ2-7; DNA: TGTGCCAGCAGCTTACCCGCAGGATTGTACTACGAGCAGTACTTC; CDR3: CASSLPAGLYYEQYF
size: NA; V: TRBV7-8; D: TRBD2; J: TRBJ2-3; DNA: TGTGCCAGCAGCCCTTACGCTAGCGGGGGGTCGGTCGGCACAGATACGCAGTATTTT; CDR3: CASSPYASGGSVGTDTQYF
size: NA; V: TRBV19; D: NA; J: TRBJ2-7; DNA: TGTGCCAGTAGTATGTCGGTAAGCTACGAGCAGTACTTC; CDR3: CASSMSVSYEQYF
size: NA; V: TRBV18; D: TRBD2; J: TRBJ2-3; DNA: TGTGCCAGCTCAGCGAGCGGGGGAGCAGATACGCAGTATTTT; CDR3: CASSASGGADTQYF
size: few; V: TRBV4-3; D: NA; J: TRBJ2-1; DNA: TGCGCCAGCAGCCAGGGCTTGGGGGCCTCCTACAATGAGCAGTTCTTC; CDR3: CASSQGLGASYNEQFF
size: NA; V: TRBV4-1; D: NA; J: TRBJ1-2; DNA: TGCGCCAGCAGCCAAGATCCACTTAGGGGCCCCTTGACCTATGGCTACACCTTC; CDR3: CASSQDPLRGPLTYGYTF
size: NA; V: TRBV2; D: NA; J: TRBJ2-3; DNA: TGTGCCAGCAGGCAGGGTGCCACAGATACGCAGTATTTT; CDR3: CASRQGATDTQYF
size: NA; V: TRBV12-3/TRBV12-4; D: NA; J: TRBJ1-1; DNA: TGTGCCAGCAGTTTATCGGGGGGGAATGAAGCTTTCTTT; CDR3: CASSLSGGNEAFF
size: NA; V: TRBV19; D: NA; J: TRBJ1-1; DNA: TGTGCCAGTAGTACAAGGACAGAACCTGAAGCTTTCTTT; CDR3: CASSTRTEPEAFF
size: NA; V: TRBV4-1; D: TRBD1; J: TRBJ1-2; DNA: TGCGCCAGCAGCCCCGGGACAGGGCTTAACTATGGCTACACCTTC; CDR3: CASSPGTGLNYGYTF
size: few; V: TRBV14; D: TRBD1; J: TRBJ2-7; DNA: TGTGCCAGCAGCCAACAGACAGGGACCTACGAGCAGTACTTC; CDR3: CASSQQTGTYEQYF
size: few; V: TRBV29-1; D: NA; J: TRBJ2-3; DNA: TGCAGCGTTGGGAGACCAGGGGGCACAGATACGCAGTATTTT; CDR3: CSVGRPGGTDTQYF
size: NA; V: TRBV7-9; D: TRBD2; J: TRBJ2-5; DNA: TGTGCCAGCAGCCCCGCCGGGACTAGCGGGCCCGCGGAGACCCAGTACTTC; CDR3: CASSPAGTSGPAETQYF
size: NA; V: TRBV3-1/TRBV3-2; D: TRBD1; J: TRBJ1-1; DNA: TGTGCCAGCAGCCAAGCTGAGACAGGGAGATTAGGCACTGAAGCTTTCTTT; CDR3: CASSQAETGRLGTEAFF
size: once; V: TRBV11-2; D: TRBD1; J: TRBJ1-4; DNA: TGTGCCAGCAGCTTGAGGGACAGGGGAGCCGGGGGGGGAGAAAAACTGTTTTTT; CDR3: CASSLRDRGAGGGEKLFF
size: NA; V: TRBV5-1; D: NA; J: TRBJ2-3; DNA: TGCGCCAGCAGCCCCATGGCCCTCGGGACACCTGACTCAACGCAGTATTTT; CDR3: CASSPMALGTPDSTQYF
size: NA; V: TRBV5-6; D: TRBD2; J: TRBJ2-2; DNA: TGTGCCAGCAGCTTGGCCTGGCTAGCGGCTAACACCGGGGAGCTGTTTTTT; CDR3: CASSLAWLAANTGELFF
size: NA; V: TRBV5-1; D: NA; J: TRBJ1-6; DNA: TGCGCCAGCAGCTTGGCCGGGACCGGGAGATCACCCCTCCACTTT; CDR3: CASSLAGTGRSPLHF
size: NA; V: TRBV3-1/TRBV3-2; D: TRBD1; J: TRBJ1-2; DNA: TGTGCCAGCAGCCAAGTCGGTTTAAACAGGGGCCCGGAGGATTCTAACTATGGCTACACCTTC; CDR3: CASSQVGLNRGPEDSNYGYTF
size: NA; V: TRBV28; D: NA; J: TRBJ1-3; DNA: TGTGCCAGCAGTTTATCAGGGTATGGAAACACCATATATTTT; CDR3: CASSLSGYGNTIYF
size: NA; V: TRBV7-2; D: NA; J: TRBJ2-5; DNA: TGTGCCAGCAGCTTAGTTGCAGTCCAAGAGACCCAGTACTTC; CDR3: CASSLVAVQETQYF
size: NA; V: TRBV19; D: TRBD2; J: TRBJ2-1; DNA: TGTGCCAGTAGTATCGAGTCTAGCGGTTACAATGAGCAGTTCTTC; CDR3: CASSIESSGYNEQFF
size: NA; V: TRBV7-2; D: NA; J: TRBJ1-2; DNA: TGTGCCAGCAGCTCGGCCGGACAGAACTATGGCTACACCTTC; CDR3: CASSSAGQNYGYTF
size: NA; V: TRBV5-5; D: NA; J: TRBJ1-4; DNA: TGTGCCAGCAGCTTGGATCAAGGGGGGAGGGAGAATGAAAAACTGTTTTTT; CDR3: CASSLDQGGRENEKLFF
size: NA; V: TRBV5-1; D: NA; J: TRBJ1-4; DNA: TGCGCCAGCAGCCCCAATTCCGCGACTAATGAAAAACTGTTTTTT; CDR3: CASSPNSATNEKLFF
size: NA; V: TRBV6-5; D: NA; J: TRBJ1-2; DNA: TGTGCCAGCAGTTCCCTCTACAGTAACTATGGCTACACCTTC; CDR3: CASSSLYSNYGYTF
size: NA; V: TRBV7-6; D: TRBD2; J: TRBJ2-3; DNA: TGTGCCAGCAGCGCGGCGGGGGGGCGGACAGATACGCAGTATTTT; CDR3: CASSAAGGRTDTQYF
size: NA; V: TRBV18; D: NA; J: TRBJ1-2; DNA: TGTGCCAGCTCACCGGGTTTGGGGCGCAATAAGTATGGCTACACCTTC; CDR3: CASSPGLGRNKYGYTF